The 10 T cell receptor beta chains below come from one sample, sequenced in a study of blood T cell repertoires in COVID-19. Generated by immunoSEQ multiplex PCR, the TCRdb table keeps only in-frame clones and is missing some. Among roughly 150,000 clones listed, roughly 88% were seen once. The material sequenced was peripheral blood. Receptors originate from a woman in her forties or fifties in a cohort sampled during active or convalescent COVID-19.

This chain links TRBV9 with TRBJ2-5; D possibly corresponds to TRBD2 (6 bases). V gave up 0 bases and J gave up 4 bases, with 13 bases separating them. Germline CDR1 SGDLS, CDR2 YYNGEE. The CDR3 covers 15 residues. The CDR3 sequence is CASSVGGGVRETQYF. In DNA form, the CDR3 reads TGTGCCAGCAGCGTAGGTGGCGGGGTACGAGAGACCCAGTACTTC.

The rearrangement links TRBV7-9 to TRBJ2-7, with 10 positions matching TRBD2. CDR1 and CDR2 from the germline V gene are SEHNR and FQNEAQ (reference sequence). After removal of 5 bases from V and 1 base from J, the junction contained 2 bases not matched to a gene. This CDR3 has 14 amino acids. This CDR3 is CASSDSGGSYEQYF. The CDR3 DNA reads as TGTGCCAGCAGCGATAGCGGGGGGTCCTACGAGCAGTACTTC.

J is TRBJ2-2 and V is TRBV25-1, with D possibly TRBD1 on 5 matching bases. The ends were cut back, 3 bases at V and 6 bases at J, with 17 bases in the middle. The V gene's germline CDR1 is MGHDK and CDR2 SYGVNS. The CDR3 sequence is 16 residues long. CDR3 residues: CASSDQGTLHPGELFF. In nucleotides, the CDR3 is TGTGCCAGCAGTGATCAGGGAACTCTACACCCCGGGGAGCTGTTTTTT.

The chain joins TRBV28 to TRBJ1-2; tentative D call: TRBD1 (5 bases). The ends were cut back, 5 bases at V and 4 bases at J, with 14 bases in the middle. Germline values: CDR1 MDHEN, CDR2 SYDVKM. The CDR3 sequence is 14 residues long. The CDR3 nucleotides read TGTGCCAGCAGTGGGGGGGTGACAGTCTATGGCTACACCTTC. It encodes CASSGGVTVYGYTF.

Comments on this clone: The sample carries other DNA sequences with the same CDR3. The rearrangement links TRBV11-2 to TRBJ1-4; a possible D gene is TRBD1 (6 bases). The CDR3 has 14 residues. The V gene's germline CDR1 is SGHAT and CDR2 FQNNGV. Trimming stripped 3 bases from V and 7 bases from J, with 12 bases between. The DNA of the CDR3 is TGTGCCAGCAGCTTGGGGCAGGGGCGTGAAAAACTGTTTTTT. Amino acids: CASSLGQGREKLFF.

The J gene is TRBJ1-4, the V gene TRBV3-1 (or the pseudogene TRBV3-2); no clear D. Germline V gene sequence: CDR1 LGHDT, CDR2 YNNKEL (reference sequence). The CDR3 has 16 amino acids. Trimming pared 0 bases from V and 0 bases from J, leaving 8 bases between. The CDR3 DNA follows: TGTGCCAGCAGCCAAGAGACATATGCAACTAATGAAAAACTGTTTTTT. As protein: CASSQETYATNEKLFF.

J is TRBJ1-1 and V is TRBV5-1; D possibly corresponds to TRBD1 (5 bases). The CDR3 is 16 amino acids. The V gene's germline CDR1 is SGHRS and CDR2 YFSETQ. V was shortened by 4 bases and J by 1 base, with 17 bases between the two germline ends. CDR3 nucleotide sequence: TGCGCCAGCAGCCGGGGGGATCCGACGCGGAACACTGAAGCTTTCTTT. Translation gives CASSRGDPTRNTEAFF.

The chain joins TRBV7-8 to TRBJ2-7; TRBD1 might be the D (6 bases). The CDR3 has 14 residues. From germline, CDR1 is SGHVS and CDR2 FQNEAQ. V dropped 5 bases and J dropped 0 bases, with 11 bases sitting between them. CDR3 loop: CASSAQGSSYEQYF. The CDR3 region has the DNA TGTGCCAGCAGCGCCCAGGGGTCCTCCTACGAGCAGTACTTC.

In nucleotides, the CDR3 is TGTGCCAGCAGCCCCGCCCTGGGAAGCGGGGTCTCCTACAATGAGCAGTTCTTC. As protein: CASSPALGSGVSYNEQFF. This chain links TRBV7-3 with TRBJ2-1; 7 bases line up with TRBD2. CDR1 and CDR2 from the germline V gene are SGHTA and FQGTGA. V trimming: 5 bases; J trimming: 0 bases; junction bases outside the gene matches: 13. CDR3 length: 18 residues.

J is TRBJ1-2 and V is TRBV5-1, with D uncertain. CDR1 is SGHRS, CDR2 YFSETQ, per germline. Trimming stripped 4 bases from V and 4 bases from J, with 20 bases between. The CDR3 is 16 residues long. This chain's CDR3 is CASSPGLTGITYGYTF. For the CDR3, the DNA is TGCGCCAGCAGCCCCGGCCTAACCGGGATTACCTATGGCTACACCTTC.